One sample yielded the 26 T cell receptor beta chains listed below, sequenced in a study of CD8+CD57+ T cells in acquired aplastic anemia (dated by TCRdb to the late 2010s). Sequencing took place on an Illumina HiSeq 2000. Profiling of TCR beta VDJ combinations and CDR3 sequences used genomic DNA as the template. Using fastp trimming at Q25 and MiXCR clonotype assembly, TCRdb reanalyzed the public sequencing data and kept in-frame beta chains. For every CDR3 protein sequence, its rows merge into one entry that carries the most common genes and DNA. The sample records around 190,000 distinct CDR3 sequences, about 53% of which are singletons. 16% of the sample belongs to the ten largest clones. The sample consisted of sorted CD4+, CD8+, or CD8+CD57+ T cells (not recorded which) from PBMCs. The receptors derive from a human donor in good health, serving as a control.

This clonotype was seen many times. This chain links TRBV27 with TRBJ2-7; 7 bases match TRBD1. Germline CDR1 is MNHEY and CDR2 is SMNVEV (reference sequence). CDR3 length: 15 residues. Unmatched junction bases numbered 10, after V lost 4 bases and J lost 4 bases. The chain's CDR3 is CASSSLDRVMYEQYF. The CDR3 nucleotides read TGTGCCAGCAGTTCCCTCGACAGGGTCATGTACGAGCAGTACTTC.

The genes are TRBV6-5 and TRBJ1-5, with TRBD1 matching over 9 bases. The CDR3 is 15 residues long. In germline, CDR1 is MNHEY, CDR2 SVGAGI. J lost 2 bases, V lost 5 bases, and 4 bases had no gene match. The CDR3 nucleotides are TGTGCCAGCAGTGATCGGACAGGGGGCAATCAGCCCCAGCATTTT. This sequence encodes CASSDRTGGNQPQHF.

This clonotype was seen ten or more times. V gene TRBV6-1 combines with J gene TRBJ1-1, with D maybe TRBD1 (5 bases). V was clipped by 7 bases and J by 3 bases, with 18 bases between them. There are 15 residues in the CDR3. Germline V gene sequence: CDR1 MNHNS, CDR2 SASEGT. CDR3 residues: CASIRGAGWDTEAFF. The CDR3 DNA is TGTGCCAGCATAAGAGGGGCCGGATGGGACACTGAAGCTTTCTTT.

The chain uses TRBV9 and TRBJ2-5; 12 positions match TRBD2. The CDR3 is 15 residues long. Germline V gives CDR1 SGDLS, CDR2 YYNGEE. V shed 5 bases, J shed 5 bases, and the junction held 7 bases outside the gene matches. The CDR3 DNA reads as TGTGCCAGCAGACCTAGCGGGGGGGCCAAGGAGACCCAGTACTTC. It codes for CASRPSGGAKETQYF.

This chain links TRBV9 with TRBJ1-2, with D unclear. CDR1 SGDLS and CDR2 YYNGEE come from the germline V gene. Deletions cut 0 bases from V and 6 bases from J, with 9 bases between. This CDR3 has 13 amino acids. The CDR3 DNA is TGTGCCAGCAGCGTAGGTGGTCAGGATGGCTACACCTTC. It codes for CASSVGGQDGYTF.

This clonotype came up many times. The rearrangement joins TRBV20-1 to TRBJ2-3; D may match TRBD1 or TRBD2 (6 bases each). Germline V CDR1 and CDR2: DFQATT, SNEGSKA (reference sequence). Trimming took off 4 bases at V and 6 bases at J, with 11 bases between the two ends. The CDR3 is made up of 12 amino acids. CDR3: CSATWGADTQYF. The CDR3 DNA sequence: TGCAGTGCTACCTGGGGGGCGGATACGCAGTATTTT.

This rearrangement joins TRBV10-3 to TRBJ2-1; D unclear. V was clipped by 3 bases and J by 9 bases, with 9 bases between them. Per germline, CDR1 ENHRY and CDR2 SYGVKD. The CDR3 length is 12 residues. CDR3 sequence: CAISEQLTEQFF. In DNA, the CDR3 is TGTGCCATCAGTGAACAGCTAACTGAGCAGTTCTTC.

This clonotype was seen many times. The rearrangement joins TRBV20-1 to TRBJ2-3; maybe TRBD1 (6 bases). Germline CDR1 DFQATT, CDR2 SNEGSKA (reference sequence). The CDR3 consists of 12 residues. V lost 6 bases and J 3 bases, leaving 10 bases between the germline ends. The chain's CDR3 is CSAKGQTDTQYF. The DNA of the CDR3 is TGCAGTGCAAAAGGACAGACAGATACGCAGTATTTT.

This clonotype has only a few counts. The chain is built from TRBV7-9 and TRBJ2-7, with D tentatively TRBD2 (5 bases). V lost 4 bases and J 12 bases, leaving 19 bases between the germline ends. Germline CDR1 is SEHNR and CDR2 is FQNEAQ (reference sequence). CDR3 length equals 13 residues. In nucleotides, the CDR3 is TGTGCCAGCAGCTCAGCAGCGGATGAGGTCCTGTACTTC. This encodes CASSSAADEVLYF.

This chain links TRBV7-6 with TRBJ2-5; D unclear. The J call may be mistaken, given a closer DNA end match to TRBJ2-7. There are 17 residues in the CDR3. Looked up from germline, CDR1 is SGHVS and CDR2 is FNYEAQ. CDR3 DNA: TGTGCCAGCAGCCCGAGAGGCCTTCTTTCCCCCTCCTACGAGCAGTACTTC. Translated: CASSPRGLLSPSYEQYF.

This clonotype was observed many times. The J gene is TRBJ2-5, the V gene TRBV20-1; D is unclear. The CDR3 has 13 residues. V was trimmed by 2 bases and J by 5 bases, leaving 12 bases between them. Germline V lookup: CDR1 DFQATT, CDR2 SNEGSKA (reference sequence). This CDR3 reads CSARSGLGETQYF. The CDR3 DNA follows: TGCAGTGCTAGAAGTGGCCTGGGGGAGACCCAGTACTTC.

The rearrangement joins TRBV2 to TRBJ1-2; no reliable D call. CDR3 length equals 11 residues. The V gene lost 7 bases and the J gene lost 4 bases, with 7 bases spanning the gap. Per the germline V gene, CDR1 is SNHLY and CDR2 is FYNNEI. The CDR3 is CASTAPYGYTF. In DNA form, the CDR3 reads TGTGCCAGCACTGCCCCCTATGGCTACACCTTC. Together with reference TRBV2 and TRBJ1-2, the CDR3 gives the full variable domain: EPEVTQTPSHQVTQMGQEVILRCVPISNHLYFYWYRQILGQKVEFLVSFYNNEISEKSEIFDDQFSVERPDGSNFTLKIRSTKLEDSAMYFCASTAPYGYTFGSGTRLTVV.

This clonotype was seen many times. The J gene is TRBJ1-2, the V gene TRBV12-3 or TRBV12-4; D call uncertain. The V end was cut by 6 bases, the J end by 2 bases, with 10 bases between. This CDR3 region has 13 residues. The CDR3 reads CASSPSLNYGYTF. The CDR3 region has the DNA TGTGCCAGCAGCCCTAGCCTCAACTATGGCTACACCTTC.

The count of this clonotype is one. The chain joins TRBV12-3 or TRBV12-4 to TRBJ2-7; D is undetermined. This CDR3 is built from 14 residues. V was cut by 6 bases and J by 5 bases, with 17 bases left in between. CDR3 amino acids: CASRPTSLSHEQYF. The CDR3 coding sequence is TGTGCCAGCAGACCGACCTCCTTGAGCCACGAGCAGTACTTC.

The chain joins TRBV19 to TRBJ2-7; 9 bases match TRBD1. This CDR3 spans 16 amino acids. CDR1 and CDR2 (germline): LNHDA, SQIVND (reference sequence). The trim removed 7 bases at V and 1 base at J, leaving 11 bases unmatched. DNA of the CDR3: TGTGCCAGTACACGTACCGGGACAGGGCGTTCCTACGAGCAGTACTTC. It specifies CASTRTGTGRSYEQYF.

CDR3 sequence reads: CASSLVFGTANTEAFF. The CDR3 nucleotides read TGTGCCAGCAGCTTAGTGTTTGGGACAGCGAACACTGAAGCTTTCTTT. The chain uses TRBV7-2 and TRBJ1-1; 7 bases agree with TRBD1. This CDR3 has 16 residues. V lost 1 base, J lost 1 base, and 6 bases stayed unmatched. The germline V gene has CDR1 SGHTA and CDR2 FQGNSA.

The chain employs TRBV29-1 and TRBJ1-3; 7 positions agree with TRBD1. The CDR3 length is 14 residues. Losses at the gene ends were 3 bases for V and 0 bases for J; bases not matched to a gene: 2. Per the germline V gene, CDR1 is SQVTM and CDR2 is ANQGSEA. The CDR3 loop reads CSVDGTASGNTIYF. In DNA, the CDR3 is TGCAGCGTTGATGGGACAGCCTCTGGAAACACCATATATTTT.

This clonotype appeared many times. The chain has TRBV11-2 and TRBJ1-2; D is uncertain. Germline values: CDR1 SGHAT, CDR2 FQNNGV. This CDR3 comprises 17 residues. V lost 5 bases to trimming and J lost 0 bases, with 19 bases between them. The CDR3 DNA reads as TGTGCCAGCAGCCTACTCACCTCCCGAACGACTAACTATGGCTACACCTTC. Translating it yields CASSLLTSRTTNYGYTF.

Of note for this clonotype: An end of the junction does not agree with germline; a read error may underlie this. J is TRBJ1-2 and V is TRBV29-1; D is ambiguous. CDR3 length: 11 residues. The germline V gene encodes CDR1 SQVTM and CDR2 ANQGSEA. CDR3 sequence reads: CITEGQYGYTF. The CDR3 bases are TGTATTACCGAGGGCCAATATGGCTACACCTTC.

This chain joins TRBV28 and TRBJ1-1, with 9 bases identical to TRBD1. CDR1 is MDHEN, CDR2 SYDVKM, per germline. This CDR3 comprises 14 residues. Trimming removed 6 bases from V and 5 bases from J; junction bases left unmatched: 7. In DNA, the CDR3 is TGTGCCAGCAGAGCTGGACAGGGGTGGACTGAAGCTTTCTTT. Its translation is CASRAGQGWTEAFF.

Remarks on this clonotype: Without the conserved terminal phenylalanine or tryptophan, this CDR3 likely stems from a read error. The chain links TRBV25-1 to TRBJ2-1, with 13 bases matching TRBD2. Germline V gives CDR1 MGHDK, CDR2 SYGVNS. The CDR3 extends over 19 amino acids. Losses at the gene ends were 5 bases for V and 8 bases for J; bases not matched to a gene: 18. CDR3 DNA sequence: TGTGCCAGCAGTTTAATCACTAGCGGGGGGGCCGGTCGGGAAGATGAGCAGTTCTCC. Its protein is CASSLITSGGAGREDEQFS.

The rearrangement uses TRBV25-1 and TRBJ2-3; possible D gene TRBD1, 6 bases. CDR3 length: 12 amino acids. Germline V gene lookup returns CDR1 MGHDK and CDR2 SYGVNS. Trimming took 4 bases from V and 7 from J, leaving 9 bases between them. CDR3 region: CASSVQGHTQYF. Here the CDR3 DNA reads TGTGCCAGCAGTGTACAGGGACATACGCAGTATTTT.

The V gene is TRBV2, the J gene TRBJ1-2; 10 nucleotides align to TRBD1. Losses at the gene ends were 4 bases for V and 8 bases for J; bases not matched to a gene: 7. The V gene's germline CDR1 is SNHLY and CDR2 FYNNEI. The CDR3 has 14 amino acids. CDR3 sequence: CASSGGTGVSGYTF. For the CDR3, the DNA is TGTGCCAGCAGTGGAGGGACAGGGGTAAGCGGCTACACCTTC.

The chain joins TRBV15 to TRBJ2-3; 7 nucleotides line up with TRBD2. This CDR3 is built from 15 residues. Per germline, CDR1 LNHNV and CDR2 YYDKDF (reference sequence). Trimming removed 8 bases from V and 2 bases from J; junction bases left unmatched: 10. CDR3: CATSEAGEATDTQYF. In DNA form, the CDR3 reads TGTGCCACCTCAGAGGCGGGAGAGGCCACAGATACGCAGTATTTT.

This clonotype was recorded many times. The V gene is TRBV5-1, the J gene TRBJ1-1, with 7 bases identical to TRBD1. CDR3 size: 14 residues. J gave up 1 base and V 3 bases, and 3 bases lay outside the gene matches. CDR1 and CDR2 (germline): SGHRS, YFSETQ. The CDR3 sequence: CASSSGQPNTEAFF. Written as DNA, the CDR3 is TGCGCCAGCAGCTCGGGACAGCCGAACACTGAAGCTTTCTTT.

This clonotype was seen ten or more times. The chain employs TRBV4-2 and TRBJ2-3; 8 positions agree with TRBD2. The CDR3 has 15 residues. Trimming took 0 bases from V and 6 from J; bases not matched to a gene: 5. Germline V gives CDR1 LGHNA, CDR2 YNFKEQ. The DNA for the CDR3 is TGTGCCAGCAGCCAAGAGGGCGGGGGGAGGGATACGCAGTATTTT. Protein sequence: CASSQEGGGRDTQYF.